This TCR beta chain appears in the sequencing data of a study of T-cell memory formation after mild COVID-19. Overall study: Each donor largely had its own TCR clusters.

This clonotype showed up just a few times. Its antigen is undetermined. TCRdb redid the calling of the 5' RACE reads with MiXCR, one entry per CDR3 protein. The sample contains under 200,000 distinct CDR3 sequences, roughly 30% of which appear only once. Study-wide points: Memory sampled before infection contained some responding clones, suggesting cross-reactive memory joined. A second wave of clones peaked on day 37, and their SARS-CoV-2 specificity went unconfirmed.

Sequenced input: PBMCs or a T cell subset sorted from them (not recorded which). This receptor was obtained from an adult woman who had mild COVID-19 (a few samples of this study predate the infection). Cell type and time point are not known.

CDR3 in DNA: TGTGCCAGCAGTTTACGTGGGGCCGGAGAGCAGTTCTTC. It is translated as CASSLRGAGEQFF. The J gene is TRBJ2-1, the V gene TRBV12-3 or TRBV12-4; TRBD1 might be the D (5 bases). Trimming stripped 2 bases from V and 10 bases from J, with 12 bases between. The CDR3 contains 13 residues.